This TCR beta chain was documented in a study of control samples from healthy donors and cancer patients. Assay used: immunoSEQ multiplex PCR; TCRdb lists only in-frame clones, some missing. The table lists almost 90,000 clones, over 75% of them singletons. The CDR3 has 14 residues. Germline values: CDR1 KGHSY, CDR2 FQNENV. Trimming cost V 4 bases and J 6 bases, with 13 bases left between them. The chain couples TRBV16 to TRBJ2-4, with D perhaps TRBD1 (6 bases). The sample taken for sequencing was blood. The sequence was collected from a woman in her thirties or forties in good health. The CDR3 sequence is CASSPRGVGNIQYF. In nucleotides, the CDR3 is TGTGCCAGCAGCCCCAGGGGAGTCGGAAACATTCAGTACTTC.